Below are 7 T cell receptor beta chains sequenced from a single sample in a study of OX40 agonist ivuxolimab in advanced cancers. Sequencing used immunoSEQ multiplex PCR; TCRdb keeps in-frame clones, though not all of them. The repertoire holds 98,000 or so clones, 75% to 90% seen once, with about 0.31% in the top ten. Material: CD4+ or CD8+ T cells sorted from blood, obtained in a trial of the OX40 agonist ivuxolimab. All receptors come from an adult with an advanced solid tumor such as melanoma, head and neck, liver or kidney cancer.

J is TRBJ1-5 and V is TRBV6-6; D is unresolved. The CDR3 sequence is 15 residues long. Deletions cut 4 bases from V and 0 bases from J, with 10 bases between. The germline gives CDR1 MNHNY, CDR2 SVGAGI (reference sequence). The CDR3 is CASSWGDDSNQPQHF. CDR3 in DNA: TGTGCCAGCAGTTGGGGAGACGATAGCAATCAGCCCCAGCATTTT.

CDR3 protein: CAWNQGASYEQYF. The DNA of the CDR3 is TGTGCCTGGAATCAGGGGGCCTCCTACGAGCAGTACTTC. This chain uses TRBV30 with TRBJ2-5, with 8 bases fitting TRBD1. The tail of the sequence fits TRBJ2-7 better, so the J call may be wrong. The CDR3 extends over 13 amino acids. Per germline, CDR1 GTSNPN and CDR2 SVGIG (reference sequence).

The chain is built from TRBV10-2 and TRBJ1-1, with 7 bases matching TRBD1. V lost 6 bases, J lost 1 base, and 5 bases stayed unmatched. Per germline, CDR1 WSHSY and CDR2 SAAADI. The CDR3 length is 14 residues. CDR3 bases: TGCGCCAGCAGACGCGGACAGGAGAACACTGAAGCTTTCTTT. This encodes CASRRGQENTEAFF.

The CDR3 is CASSLLSQGEKLFF. The CDR3 DNA sequence: TGTGCCAGCAGCTTGCTGTCCCAGGGAGAAAAACTGTTTTTT. This chain uses TRBV5-5 with TRBJ1-4; D is perhaps TRBD1 (5 bases). Germline CDR1 is SGHKS and CDR2 is YYEKEE (reference sequence). Trimming shortened V by 1 base and J by 8 bases, and 12 bases separated the two germline ends. This CDR3 region has 14 residues.

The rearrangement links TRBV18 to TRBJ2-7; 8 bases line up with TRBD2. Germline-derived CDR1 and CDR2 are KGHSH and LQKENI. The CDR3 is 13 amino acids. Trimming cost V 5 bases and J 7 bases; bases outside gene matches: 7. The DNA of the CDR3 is TGTGCCAGCTCAGAGGGGACTAGATCTGAGCAGTACTTC. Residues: CASSEGTRSEQYF. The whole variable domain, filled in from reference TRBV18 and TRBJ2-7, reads NAGVMQNPRHLVRRRGQEARLRCSPMKGHSHVYWYRQLPEEGLKFMVYLQKENIIDESGMPKERFSAEFPKEGPSILRIQQVVRGDSAAYFCASSEGTRSEQYFGPGTRLTVT.

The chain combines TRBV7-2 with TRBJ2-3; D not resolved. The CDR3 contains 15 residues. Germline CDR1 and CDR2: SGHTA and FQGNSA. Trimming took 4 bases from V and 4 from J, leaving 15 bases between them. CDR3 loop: CASSSEVFRADTQYF. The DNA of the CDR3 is TGTGCCAGCAGCTCTGAGGTTTTTCGTGCAGATACGCAGTATTTT.

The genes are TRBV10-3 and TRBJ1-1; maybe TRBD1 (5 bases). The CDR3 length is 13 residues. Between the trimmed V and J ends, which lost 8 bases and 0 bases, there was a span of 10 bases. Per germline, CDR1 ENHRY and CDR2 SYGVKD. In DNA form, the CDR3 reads TGTGCCATCGATGGGGGGATGAACACTGAAGCTTTCTTT. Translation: CAIDGGMNTEAFF.